These 28 T cell receptor beta chains share one sample of origin, sequenced in a study of blood T cell repertoires in COVID-19. The assay was immunoSEQ multiplex PCR, and TCRdb's table has in-frame clones only and misses some. The data contain more than 100,000 clones, 84% of them singletons. Sequenced input: peripheral blood. The receptors come from a human donor in a cohort sampled during active COVID-19.

The CDR3 region is CSAHGGEKLFF. The DNA of the CDR3 is TGCAGTGCACACGGGGGGGAAAAACTGTTTTTT. This sequence joins TRBV20-1 and TRBJ1-4, with a weak D call TRBD1 (5 bases). The germline CDR1 and CDR2 sequences are DFQATT and SNEGSKA (reference sequence). Trimming removed 6 bases from V and 8 bases from J, with 10 bases in between. CDR3 length: 11 amino acids.

V usage is TRBV10-3 and J usage is TRBJ2-7; a possible D gene is TRBD2 (5 bases). Germline CDR1 ENHRY, CDR2 SYGVKD. Trimming took 0 bases from V and 2 from J, leaving 14 bases between them. The CDR3 has 16 residues. CDR3 sequence reads: CAISESVGSGAYEQYF. The CDR3 DNA is TGTGCCATCAGTGAGTCGGTAGGGTCCGGGGCCTACGAGCAGTACTTC.

The chain links TRBV6-2 or TRBV6-3 to TRBJ2-1; tentative D call: TRBD2 (6 bases). The germline V gene has CDR1 MNHEY and CDR2 SVGEGT. V shed 0 bases and J shed 3 bases, with 12 bases lying between them. CDR3 length equals 16 residues. The CDR3 sequence is CASSYSPQRVYNEQFF. In nucleotides, the CDR3 is TGTGCCAGCAGTTACTCGCCGCAGCGGGTCTACAATGAGCAGTTCTTC.

This chain joins TRBV18 and TRBJ2-5; tentative D call: TRBD1 (6 bases). The CDR3 runs to 15 residues. The V and J ends lost 3 bases and 5 bases respectively, with 16 bases between them. Germline V CDR1 and CDR2: KGHSH, LQKENI. The CDR3 DNA reads TGTGCCAGCTCACCTCGGGACATAAATCAGGAGACCCAGTACTTC. Its protein is CASSPRDINQETQYF.

The chain uses TRBV14 and TRBJ2-1; 12 nucleotides match TRBD2. The V and J ends lost 0 bases and 4 bases, in that order; junction bases with no gene match: 10. Per the germline V gene, CDR1 is SGHDN and CDR2 is FVKESK. The CDR3 has 19 amino acids. The CDR3 sequence: CASSQDPGLAGLGYNEQFF. The CDR3 coding sequence is TGTGCCAGCAGCCAAGATCCCGGACTAGCGGGGCTGGGTTACAATGAGCAGTTCTTC.

The V call is TRBV3-1 (or the pseudogene TRBV3-2), the J call TRBJ2-3, with 8 bases aligning to TRBD1. After removal of 5 bases from V and 0 bases from J, the junction contained 4 bases not matched to a gene. CDR1 and CDR2 from the germline V gene are LGHDT and YNNKEL (reference sequence). The CDR3 has 15 amino acids. CDR3 sequence: CASSFRQGSTDTQYF. CDR3 bases: TGTGCCAGCAGCTTTAGACAGGGGAGCACAGATACGCAGTATTTT.

The chain carries TRBV9 and TRBJ1-1; 8 nucleotides agree with TRBD1. The CDR3 has 13 amino acids. Germline V gene data show CDR1 as SGDLS and CDR2 as YYNGEE. The V segment lost 2 bases and the J segment 4 bases; nucleotides outside the gene matches: 1. The DNA of the CDR3 is TGTGCCAGCAGCGTTGGGACAGGCACTGAAGCTTTCTTT. It translates to CASSVGTGTEAFF.

DNA for the CDR3: TGTGCCAGCTCACCAACTGAAAACAGCTATGGCTACACCTTC. This gives the protein CASSPTENSYGYTF. The genes are TRBV18 and TRBJ1-2; D not resolved. The V gene lost 2 bases and the J gene lost 4 bases, with 11 bases spanning the gap. This CDR3 has 14 residues. Germline CDR1 KGHSH, CDR2 LQKENI.

This rearrangement joins TRBV11-2 to TRBJ1-1; 10 bases map to TRBD1. Germline V gives CDR1 SGHAT, CDR2 FQNNGV. The J segment lost 4 bases and the V segment lost 6 bases, leaving 2 bases of the junction unmatched. The CDR3 has 13 amino acids. In DNA form, the CDR3 reads TGTGCCAGCAGTCGGGACAGGGGCACTGAAGCTTTCTTT. This encodes CASSRDRGTEAFF.

This clone occurred once. The V gene is TRBV27, the J gene TRBJ2-2, with 7 bases aligning to TRBD1. CDR1 MNHEY and CDR2 SMNVEV come from the germline V gene (reference sequence). Germline trimming cut 2 bases from V and 3 bases from J; bases unmatched to any gene: 3. CDR3 length: 15 amino acids. Written as DNA, the CDR3 is TGTGCCAGCAGTTTAAGAGGGGGCCACACCGGGGAGCTGTTTTTT. Its translation is CASSLRGGHTGELFF.

This clone was recorded a few times. CDR3 protein: CASSLGGQDYYEQYF. The CDR3 nucleotides read TGCGCCAGCAGCTTGGGAGGACAGGATTACTACGAGCAGTACTTC. V gene TRBV5-1 combines with J gene TRBJ2-7; 7 nucleotides align to TRBD1. V dropped 0 bases and J dropped 3; count of bases not matched to a gene: 6. Germline values: CDR1 SGHRS, CDR2 YFSETQ. The CDR3 extends over 15 amino acids.

The chain recombines TRBV10-3 with TRBJ2-3; 16 nucleotides match TRBD2. Germline loops: CDR1 ENHRY, CDR2 SYGVKD. The J segment lost 7 bases and the V segment lost 2 bases, leaving 9 bases of the junction unmatched. This CDR3 has 18 residues. CDR3 sequence: CAISEPPGLAGGGNTQYF. The CDR3 region has the DNA TGTGCCATCAGTGAGCCTCCGGGACTAGCGGGGGGGGGAAATACGCAGTATTTT.

V gene TRBV4-2 combines with J gene TRBJ2-7; 9 bases align to TRBD1. After removal of 3 bases from V and 5 bases from J, the junction contained 8 bases not matched to a gene. The CDR3 totals 15 residues. Per the germline V gene, CDR1 is LGHNA and CDR2 is YNFKEQ. The CDR3, as DNA: TGTGCCAGCAGCCACCCACAGGGGGCTTTCCACGAGCAGTACTTC. It yields the protein CASSHPQGAFHEQYF.

The chain couples TRBV20-1 to TRBJ2-7; TRBD1 agrees at 10 bases. After removal of 3 bases from V and 4 bases from J, the junction contained 6 bases not matched to a gene. The CDR3 runs to 14 residues. The germline V gene has CDR1 DFQATT and CDR2 SNEGSKA (reference sequence). CDR3 in amino acids: CSASETGGGYEQYF. The CDR3 DNA is TGCAGTGCTAGTGAGACAGGGGGCGGGTACGAGCAGTACTTC.

The gene calls are TRBV3-1 (or the pseudogene TRBV3-2) and TRBJ1-3, with D possibly matching TRBD1 (5 bases). V lost 2 bases and J 0 bases, leaving 14 bases between the germline ends. The germline gives CDR1 LGHDT, CDR2 YNNKEL (reference sequence). The CDR3 length is 17 residues. CDR3 sequence: CASSQRGRSHSGNTIYF. The CDR3 DNA sequence: TGTGCCAGCAGCCAACGGGGGAGGTCTCACTCTGGAAACACCATATATTTT.

This clone was counted once. The chain employs TRBV4-2 and TRBJ1-5; unclear D gene. V lost 3 bases and J lost 0, with 9 bases in between. The CDR3 has 15 residues. Per the germline V gene, CDR1 is LGHNA and CDR2 is YNFKEQ. For the CDR3, the DNA is TGTGCCAGCAGCCAGCAGAGAGGTAGCAATCAGCCCCAGCATTTT. Translation: CASSQQRGSNQPQHF.

The CDR3 loop is CASSQGFGYTF. In nucleotides, the CDR3 is TGTGCCAGCAGTCAGGGGTTCGGCTACACCTTC. The chain uses TRBV6-2 or TRBV6-3 and TRBJ1-2, with TRBD1 as a possible D gene (6 bases). Germline loops: CDR1 MNHEY, CDR2 SVGEGT. V lost 5 bases to trimming and J lost 8 bases, with 9 bases between them. This CDR3 region has 11 residues.

This rearrangement joins TRBV5-1 to TRBJ1-2; D is perhaps TRBD1 (5 bases). The V end was cut by 2 bases, the J end by 5 bases, with 10 bases between. This CDR3 spans 13 amino acids. Germline CDR1 and CDR2: SGHRS and YFSETQ. The CDR3 here is CASSLGELYGYTF. CDR3 in DNA: TGCGCCAGCAGCTTAGGGGAATTGTATGGCTACACCTTC.

The V gene is TRBV5-4, the J gene TRBJ1-2; no clear D. Germline assignment: CDR1 SGHNT and CDR2 YYREEE (reference sequence). This CDR3 has 13 amino acids. V was pared by 2 bases and J by 8 bases, with 13 bases between. DNA for the CDR3: TGTGCCAGCAGCTTTTCCGGGTCCCCCGGCTACACCTTC. It codes for CASSFSGSPGYTF.

This chain uses TRBV5-1 with TRBJ2-2; TRBD1 is a possible D gene (7 bases). Trimming pared 6 bases from V and 7 bases from J, leaving 16 bases between. This CDR3 comprises 14 residues. Per germline, CDR1 SGHRS and CDR2 YFSETQ. The DNA of the CDR3 is TGCGCCAGCACTGTCAGGAGGGACAGCGGGGAGCTGTTTTTT. Translation: CASTVRRDSGELFF. The full variable domain, its missing parts supplied by reference TRBV5-1 and TRBJ2-2, is KAGVTQTPRYLIKTRGQQVTLSCSPISGHRSVSWYQQTPGQGLQFLFEYFSETQRNKGNFPGRFSGRQFSNSRSEMNVSTLELGDSALYLCASTVRRDSGELFFGEGSRLTVL.

This sequence joins TRBV6-5 and TRBJ1-3, with 8 bases aligning to TRBD1. This CDR3 comprises 15 residues. The V gene's germline CDR1 is MNHEY and CDR2 SVGAGI. V dropped 5 bases and J dropped 4; count of bases not matched to a gene: 7. CDR3 in amino acids: CASSPQTGAGNTIYF. The CDR3 region has the DNA TGTGCCAGCAGTCCGCAGACAGGGGCCGGAAACACCATATATTTT.

The chain employs TRBV12-3 or TRBV12-4 and TRBJ1-2, with TRBD1 matching over 7 bases. The ends lost 9 bases at V and 6 bases at J; junction bases unmatched: 7. This CDR3 comprises 12 residues. CDR3 DNA: TGTGCCAGTAGGGGGCAGGGGGATGGCTACACCTTC. Protein: CASRGQGDGYTF.

The chain combines TRBV15 with TRBJ2-1; TRBD2 matches at 10 bases. Trimming took 1 base from V and 6 from J; bases not matched to a gene: 6. Per germline, CDR1 LNHNV and CDR2 YYDKDF (reference sequence). The CDR3 has 16 amino acids. The CDR3 sequence is CATSRGGERGGNEQFF. The CDR3 nucleotides read TGTGCCACCAGCAGAGGAGGTGAGCGGGGGGGCAATGAGCAGTTCTTC. The variable domain in full, with the rest retrieved from reference TRBV15 and TRBJ2-1, is DAMVIQNPRYQVTQFGKPVTLSCSQTLNHNVMYWYQQKSSQAPKLLFHYYDKDFNNEADTPDNFQSRRPNTSFCFLDIRSPGLGDTAMYLCATSRGGERGGNEQFFGPGTRLTVL.

This chain uses TRBV19 with TRBJ1-1; D call uncertain. Germline CDR1 and CDR2: LNHDA and SQIVND (reference sequence). The V end lost 7 bases, the J end lost 0 bases, and 6 bases lay between the germline ends. This CDR3 region has 12 residues. CDR3 in DNA: TGTGCCAGTACGACTCTGAACACTGAAGCTTTCTTT. Its protein is CASTTLNTEAFF.

The rearrangement links TRBV6-5 to TRBJ1-4, with 9 nucleotides matching TRBD1. The CDR3 length is 14 residues. Germline loops: CDR1 MNHEY, CDR2 SVGAGI. V gave up 6 bases and J gave up 8 bases; unmatched junction bases: 7. The DNA for the CDR3 is TGTGCCAGCAGGTCAACAGGGGGCTCAGAAAAACTGTTTTTT. Amino acid sequence: CASRSTGGSEKLFF.

This clone has ten or more counts. This chain uses TRBV21-1 with TRBJ1-1; no check of the table's D call, TRBD1, against the DNA was made. TRBV21-1 is a listed pseudogene. CDR3 length: 12 amino acids. The CDR3 here is CASSKTLAEAFF. CDR3 bases: TGTGCCAGCAGTAAGACATTAGCTGAAGCTTTCTTT.

This sequence joins TRBV2 and TRBJ2-2; D is possibly TRBD1 (6 bases). The CDR3 extends over 13 amino acids. Germline V gives CDR1 SNHLY, CDR2 FYNNEI. The V end lost 7 bases, the J end lost 4 bases, and 10 bases lay between the germline ends. The CDR3 reads CASMGARTGELFF. CDR3 coding DNA: TGTGCCAGCATGGGGGCGCGCACCGGGGAGCTGTTTTTT.

CDR3 sequence: CASSQTRDRPNTF. CDR3 nucleotide sequence: TGTGCCAGTTCTCAAACCCGGGACAGGCCTAACACCTTC. This chain connects TRBV19 to TRBJ1-2; 8 bases map to TRBD1. CDR3 size: 13 residues. Germline V lookup: CDR1 LNHDA, CDR2 SQIVND (reference sequence). Losses at the gene ends were 8 bases for V and 12 bases for J; bases not matched to a gene: 14.